This TCR beta chain was found in a study of blood T cell repertoires in COVID-19. Study details: Both acute and convalescent COVID-19 samples were obtained from the United States, Italy and Spain. PBMCs, B-cell-depleted T cells, or T cells were the source of the cDNA or gDNA that made up the material.

Methods used by the authors: Reference gene primer amplification yielded estimated nucleated cell counts. Clones were read by immunoSEQ multiplex PCR, and TCRdb kept only the in-frame ones, dropping some. V and J calls and clone size are those listed in that table; D and trimming were worked out from the DNA. Of over 200,000 clones listed, approximately 90% were seen once; the top ten hold 0.99%. The CDR3 covers 16 residues. After removal of 5 bases from V and 9 bases from J, the junction contained 10 bases not matched to a gene. The germline gives CDR1 SGHVS, CDR2 FQNEAQ. Sample: peripheral blood. This clonotype originated in a woman aged 40-49 years who had recovered from COVID-19. V and J are TRBV7-8 and TRBJ1-6; 10 nucleotides match TRBD1. As DNA, the CDR3 is TGTGCCAGCAGCCGACAGGGGGCGAACGAGGTTTCACCCCTCCACTTT. It yields the protein CASSRQGANEVSPLHF.